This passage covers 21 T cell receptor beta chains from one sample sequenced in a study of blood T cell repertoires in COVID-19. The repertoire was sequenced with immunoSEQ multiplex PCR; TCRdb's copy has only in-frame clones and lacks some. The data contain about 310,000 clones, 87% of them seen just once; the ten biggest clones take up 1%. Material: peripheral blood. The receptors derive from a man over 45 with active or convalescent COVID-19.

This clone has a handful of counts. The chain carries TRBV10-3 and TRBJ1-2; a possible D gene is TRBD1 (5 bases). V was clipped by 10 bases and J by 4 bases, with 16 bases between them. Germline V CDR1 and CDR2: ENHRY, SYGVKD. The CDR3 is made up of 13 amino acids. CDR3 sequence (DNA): TGTGCCAGTAACCAGCAGGGCGTCTATGGCTACACCTTC. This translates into CASNQQGVYGYTF.

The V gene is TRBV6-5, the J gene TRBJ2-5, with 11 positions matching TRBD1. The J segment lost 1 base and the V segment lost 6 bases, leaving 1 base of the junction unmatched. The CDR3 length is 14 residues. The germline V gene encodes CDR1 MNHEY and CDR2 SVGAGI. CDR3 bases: TGTGCCAGCAGCGGGACAGGGGGCCAAGAGACCCAGTACTTC. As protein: CASSGTGGQETQYF.

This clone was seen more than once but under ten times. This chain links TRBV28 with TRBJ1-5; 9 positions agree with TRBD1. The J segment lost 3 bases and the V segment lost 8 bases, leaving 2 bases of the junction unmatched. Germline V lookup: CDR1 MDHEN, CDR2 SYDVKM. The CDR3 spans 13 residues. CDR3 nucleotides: TGTGCCAGCGACAGGGGGATCAATCAGCCCCAGCATTTT. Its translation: CASDRGINQPQHF.

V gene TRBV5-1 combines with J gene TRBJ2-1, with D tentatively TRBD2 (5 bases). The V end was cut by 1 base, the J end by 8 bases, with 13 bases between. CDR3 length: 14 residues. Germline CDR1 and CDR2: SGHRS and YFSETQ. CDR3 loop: CASSLRGWVHEQFF. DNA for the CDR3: TGCGCCAGCAGCTTGCGCGGGTGGGTCCATGAGCAGTTCTTC.

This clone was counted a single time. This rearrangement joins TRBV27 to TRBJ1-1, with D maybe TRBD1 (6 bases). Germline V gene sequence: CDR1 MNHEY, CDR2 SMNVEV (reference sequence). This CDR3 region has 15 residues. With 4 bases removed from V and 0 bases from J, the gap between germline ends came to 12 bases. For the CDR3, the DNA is TGTGCCAGCAGTTCAATCAGGGACATGAACACTGAAGCTTTCTTT. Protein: CASSSIRDMNTEAFF.

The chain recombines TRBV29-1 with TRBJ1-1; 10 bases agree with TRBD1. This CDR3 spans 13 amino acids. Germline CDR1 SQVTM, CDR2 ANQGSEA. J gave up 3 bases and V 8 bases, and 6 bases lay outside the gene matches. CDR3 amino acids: CSTRTGGDTEAFF. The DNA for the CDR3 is TGCAGCACTCGGACAGGGGGGGACACTGAAGCTTTCTTT.

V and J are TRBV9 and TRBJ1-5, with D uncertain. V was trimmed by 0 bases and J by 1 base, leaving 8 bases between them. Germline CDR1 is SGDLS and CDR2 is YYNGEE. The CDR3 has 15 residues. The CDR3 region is CASSVEGGSNQPQHF. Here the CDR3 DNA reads TGTGCCAGCAGCGTAGAGGGAGGGAGCAATCAGCCCCAGCATTTT.

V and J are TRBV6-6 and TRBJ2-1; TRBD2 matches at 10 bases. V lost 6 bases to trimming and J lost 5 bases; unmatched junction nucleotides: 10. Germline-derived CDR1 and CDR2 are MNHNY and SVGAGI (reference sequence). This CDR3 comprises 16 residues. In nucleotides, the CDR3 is TGTGCCAGCAGGCCGTCGATTCTAGCGGGGGACAATGAGCAGTTCTTC. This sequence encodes CASRPSILAGDNEQFF.

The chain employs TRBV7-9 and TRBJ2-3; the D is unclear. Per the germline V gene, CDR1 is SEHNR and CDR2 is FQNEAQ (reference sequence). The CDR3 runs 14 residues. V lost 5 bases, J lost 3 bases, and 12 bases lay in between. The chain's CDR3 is CASSQLRPTDTQYF. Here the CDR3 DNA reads TGTGCCAGCAGCCAACTCCGTCCTACAGATACGCAGTATTTT.

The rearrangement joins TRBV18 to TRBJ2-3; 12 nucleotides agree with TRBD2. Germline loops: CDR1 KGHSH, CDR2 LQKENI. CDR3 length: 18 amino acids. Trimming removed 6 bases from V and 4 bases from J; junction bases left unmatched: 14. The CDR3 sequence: CASSRLMTSGSIPDTQYF. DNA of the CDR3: TGTGCCAGCTCTCGCTTAATGACTAGCGGGAGTATCCCAGATACGCAGTATTTT.

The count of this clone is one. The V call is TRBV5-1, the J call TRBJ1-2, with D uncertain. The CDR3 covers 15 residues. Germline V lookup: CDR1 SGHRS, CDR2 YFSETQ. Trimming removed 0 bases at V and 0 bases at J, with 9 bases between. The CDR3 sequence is CASSLATGANYGYTF. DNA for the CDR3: TGCGCCAGCAGCTTGGCCACGGGAGCTAACTATGGCTACACCTTC. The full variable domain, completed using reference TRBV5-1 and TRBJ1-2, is KAGVTQTPRYLIKTRGQQVTLSCSPISGHRSVSWYQQTPGQGLQFLFEYFSETQRNKGNFPGRFSGRQFSNSRSEMNVSTLELGDSALYLCASSLATGANYGYTFGSGTRLTVV.

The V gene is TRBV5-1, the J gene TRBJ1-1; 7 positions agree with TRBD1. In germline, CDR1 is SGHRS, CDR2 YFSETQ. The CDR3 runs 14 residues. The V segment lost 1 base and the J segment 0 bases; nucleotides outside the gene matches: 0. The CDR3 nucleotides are TGCGCCAGCAGCTTGCAGGGGGTGAACACTGAAGCTTTCTTT. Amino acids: CASSLQGVNTEAFF. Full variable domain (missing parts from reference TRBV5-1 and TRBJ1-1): KAGVTQTPRYLIKTRGQQVTLSCSPISGHRSVSWYQQTPGQGLQFLFEYFSETQRNKGNFPGRFSGRQFSNSRSEMNVSTLELGDSALYLCASSLQGVNTEAFFGQGTRLTVV.

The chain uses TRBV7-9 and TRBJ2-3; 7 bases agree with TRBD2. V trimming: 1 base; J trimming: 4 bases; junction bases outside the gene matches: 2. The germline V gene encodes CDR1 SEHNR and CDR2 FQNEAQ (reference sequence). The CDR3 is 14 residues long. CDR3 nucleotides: TGTGCCAGCAGCTTAGGCGGGGGTGCAGATACGCAGTATTTT. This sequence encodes CASSLGGGADTQYF. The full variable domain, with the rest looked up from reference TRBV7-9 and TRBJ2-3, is DTGVSQNPRHKITKRGQNVTFRCDPISEHNRLYWYRQTLGQGPEFLTYFQNEAQLEKSRLLSDRFSAERPKGSFSTLEIQRTEQGDSAMYLCASSLGGGADTQYFGPGTRLTVL.

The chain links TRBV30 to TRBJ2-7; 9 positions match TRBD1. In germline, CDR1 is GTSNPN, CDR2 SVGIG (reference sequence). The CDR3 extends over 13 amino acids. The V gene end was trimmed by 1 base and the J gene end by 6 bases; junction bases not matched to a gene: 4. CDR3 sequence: CAWSAQGAPEQYF. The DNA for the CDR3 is TGTGCCTGGAGTGCACAGGGGGCCCCCGAGCAGTACTTC.

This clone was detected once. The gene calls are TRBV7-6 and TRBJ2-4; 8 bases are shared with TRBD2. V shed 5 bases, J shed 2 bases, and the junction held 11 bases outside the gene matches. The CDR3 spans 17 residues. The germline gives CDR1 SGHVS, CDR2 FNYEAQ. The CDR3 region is CASSPIRGGLSKNIQYF. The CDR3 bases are TGTGCCAGCAGCCCTATCCGGGGGGGACTTTCCAAAAACATTCAGTACTTC.

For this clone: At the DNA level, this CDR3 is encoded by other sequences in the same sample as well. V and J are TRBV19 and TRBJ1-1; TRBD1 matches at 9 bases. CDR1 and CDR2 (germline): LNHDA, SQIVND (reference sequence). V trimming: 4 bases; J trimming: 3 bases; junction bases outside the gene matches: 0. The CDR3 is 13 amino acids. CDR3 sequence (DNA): TGTGCCAGTAGTAGACAGGGGGACACTGAAGCTTTCTTT. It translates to CASSRQGDTEAFF.

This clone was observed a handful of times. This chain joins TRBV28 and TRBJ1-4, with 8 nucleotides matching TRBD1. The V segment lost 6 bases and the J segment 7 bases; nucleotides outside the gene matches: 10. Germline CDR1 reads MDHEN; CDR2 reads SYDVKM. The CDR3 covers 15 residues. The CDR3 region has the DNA TGTGCCAGCAGGCAAAGGACAGGGAGGGTTGAAAAACTGTTTTTT. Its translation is CASRQRTGRVEKLFF.

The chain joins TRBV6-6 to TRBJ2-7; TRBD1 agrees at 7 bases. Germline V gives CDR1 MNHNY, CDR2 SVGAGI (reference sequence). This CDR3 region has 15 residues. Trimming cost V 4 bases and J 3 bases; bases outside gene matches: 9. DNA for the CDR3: TGTGCCAGCAGTTCCGACAGGGTGGGGCACTACGAGCAGTACTTC. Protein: CASSSDRVGHYEQYF.

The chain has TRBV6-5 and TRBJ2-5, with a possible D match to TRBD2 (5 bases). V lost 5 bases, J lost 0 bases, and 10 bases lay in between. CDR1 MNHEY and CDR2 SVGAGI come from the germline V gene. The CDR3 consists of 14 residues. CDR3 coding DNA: TGTGCCAGCAGTAGGGCGGGCCACCAAGAGACCCAGTACTTC. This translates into CASSRAGHQETQYF.

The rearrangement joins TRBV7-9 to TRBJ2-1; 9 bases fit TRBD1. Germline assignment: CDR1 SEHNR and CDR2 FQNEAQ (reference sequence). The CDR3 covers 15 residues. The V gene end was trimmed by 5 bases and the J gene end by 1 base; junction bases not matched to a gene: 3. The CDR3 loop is CASSGGTGSYNEQFF. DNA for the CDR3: TGTGCCAGCAGCGGAGGGACAGGGTCCTACAATGAGCAGTTCTTC.

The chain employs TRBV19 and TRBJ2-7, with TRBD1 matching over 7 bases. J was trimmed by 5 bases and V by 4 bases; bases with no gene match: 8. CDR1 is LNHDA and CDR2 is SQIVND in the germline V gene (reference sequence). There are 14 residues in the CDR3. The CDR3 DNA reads TGTGCCAGTAGTAGAGTCCGGGACAGCCACGAGCAGTACTTC. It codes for CASSRVRDSHEQYF.